This T cell receptor (beta chain) was identified in a study of blood T cell repertoires in COVID-19. The CDR3 sequence is 16 residues long. CDR1 and CDR2 from the germline V gene are SGHAT and FQNNGV. V lost 5 bases to trimming and J lost 5 bases; unmatched junction nucleotides: 12. Assay: immunoSEQ multiplex PCR; the TCRdb copy retains only in-frame clones and omits some. Altogether under 45,000 clones are present, 60% to 85% being singletons, with the ten largest covering 2%. The rearrangement links TRBV11-2 to TRBJ2-7, with 10 bases matching TRBD1. This sequence originates from a man in his sixties with active COVID-19. The source material was peripheral blood. CDR3 amino acids: CASSRGLRDRGHEQYF. CDR3 nucleotides: TGTGCCAGCAGCCGGGGACTACGCGACAGGGGGCACGAGCAGTACTTC.